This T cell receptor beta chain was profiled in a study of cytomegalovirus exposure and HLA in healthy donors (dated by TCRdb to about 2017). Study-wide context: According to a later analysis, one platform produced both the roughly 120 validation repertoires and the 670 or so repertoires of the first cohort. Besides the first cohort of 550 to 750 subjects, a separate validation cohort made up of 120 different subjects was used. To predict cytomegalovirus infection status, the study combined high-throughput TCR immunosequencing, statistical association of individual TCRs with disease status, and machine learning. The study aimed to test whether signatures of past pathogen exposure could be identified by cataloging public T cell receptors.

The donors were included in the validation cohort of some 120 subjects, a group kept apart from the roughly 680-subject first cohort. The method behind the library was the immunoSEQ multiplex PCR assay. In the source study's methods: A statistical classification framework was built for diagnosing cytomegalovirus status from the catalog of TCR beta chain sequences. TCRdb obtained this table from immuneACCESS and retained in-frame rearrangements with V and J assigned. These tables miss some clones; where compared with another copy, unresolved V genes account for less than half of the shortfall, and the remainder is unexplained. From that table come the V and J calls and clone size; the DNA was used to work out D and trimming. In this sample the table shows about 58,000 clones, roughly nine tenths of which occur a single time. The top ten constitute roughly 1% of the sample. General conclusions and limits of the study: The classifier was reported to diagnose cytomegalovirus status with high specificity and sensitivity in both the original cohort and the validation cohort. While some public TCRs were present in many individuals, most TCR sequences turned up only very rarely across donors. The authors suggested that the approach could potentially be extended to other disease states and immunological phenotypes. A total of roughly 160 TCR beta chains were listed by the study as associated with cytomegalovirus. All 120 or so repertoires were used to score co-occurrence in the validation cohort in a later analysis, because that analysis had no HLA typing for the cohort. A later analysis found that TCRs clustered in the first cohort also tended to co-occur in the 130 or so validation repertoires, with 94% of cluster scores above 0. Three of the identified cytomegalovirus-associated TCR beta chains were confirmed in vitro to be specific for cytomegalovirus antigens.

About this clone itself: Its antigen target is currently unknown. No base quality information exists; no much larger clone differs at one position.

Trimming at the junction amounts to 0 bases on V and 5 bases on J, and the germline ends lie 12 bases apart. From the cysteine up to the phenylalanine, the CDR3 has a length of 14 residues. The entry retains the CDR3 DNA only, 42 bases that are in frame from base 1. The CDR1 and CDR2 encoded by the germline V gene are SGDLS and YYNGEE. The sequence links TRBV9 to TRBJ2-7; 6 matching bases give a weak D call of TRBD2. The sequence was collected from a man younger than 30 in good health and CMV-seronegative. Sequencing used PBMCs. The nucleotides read TGTGCCAGCAGCGTAGAGGAGGGCGTCCACGAGCAGTACTTC. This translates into CASSVEEGVHEQYF.